These 3 T cell receptor beta chains were all obtained from the same sample, sequenced in a study of beta chain features in type 1 diabetes. Since all of the isolated RNA was reverse transcribed, expressed TCRB transcripts were what got sequenced. The assay was immunoSEQ multiplex PCR, and TCRdb's table has in-frame clones only and misses some. The sample has 350,000 to 450,000 clones, over 11% seen once; the top ten hold 0.035% to 0.045%. Sequencing was carried out using naive CD4+ T cells from blood. The receptors were gathered from a man aged 25 to 40 in good health.

This chain connects TRBV9 to TRBJ2-5; TRBD1 agrees at 9 bases. The CDR3 runs 15 residues. Looked up from germline, CDR1 is SGDLS and CDR2 is YYNGEE. With V trimmed by 6 bases and J by 4 bases, 10 bases remained unmatched. The CDR3, as DNA: TGTGCCAGCACCCCGGGACAGGGTTTTGGAGAGACCCAGTACTTC. Its translation is CASTPGQGFGETQYF.

In this sample, this clone turned up a few times. The chain couples TRBV5-1 to TRBJ1-4; 9 bases map to TRBD1. Trimming removed 0 bases from V and 7 bases from J; junction bases left unmatched: 4. This CDR3 contains 15 residues. Germline V gives CDR1 SGHRS, CDR2 YFSETQ. The chain's CDR3 is CASSLAGTGIEKLFF. CDR3 coding DNA: TGCGCCAGCAGCTTGGCCGGGACAGGGATTGAAAAACTGTTTTTT.

In this sample, this clone turned up many times. This chain links TRBV7-9 with TRBJ2-1, with no clear D. Trimming stripped 5 bases from V and 2 bases from J, with 7 bases between. The CDR3 has 13 amino acids. The V gene's germline CDR1 is SEHNR and CDR2 FQNEAQ (reference sequence). This CDR3 is CASSLSTYNEQFF. CDR3 coding DNA: TGTGCCAGCAGCCTATCGACCTACAATGAGCAGTTCTTC.